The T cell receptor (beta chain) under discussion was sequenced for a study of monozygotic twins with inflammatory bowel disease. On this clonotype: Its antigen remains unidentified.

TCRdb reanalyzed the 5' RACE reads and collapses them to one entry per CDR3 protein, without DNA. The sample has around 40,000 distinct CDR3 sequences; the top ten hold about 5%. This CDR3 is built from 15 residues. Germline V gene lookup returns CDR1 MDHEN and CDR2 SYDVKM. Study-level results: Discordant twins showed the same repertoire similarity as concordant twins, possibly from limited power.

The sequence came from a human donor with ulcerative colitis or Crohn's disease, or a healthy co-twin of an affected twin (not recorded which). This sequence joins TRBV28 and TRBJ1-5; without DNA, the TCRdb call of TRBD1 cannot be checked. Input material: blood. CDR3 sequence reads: CASFGPRAGSQPQHF. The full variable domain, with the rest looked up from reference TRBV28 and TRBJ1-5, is DVKVTQSSRYLVKRTGEKVFLECVQDMDHENMFWYRQDPGLGLRLIYFSYDVKMKEKGDIPEGYSVSREKKERFSLILESASTNQTSMYLCASFGPRAGSQPQHFGDGTRLSIL.